The 18 T cell receptor beta chains below were found in one sample sequenced in a study of radiotherapy plus CTLA-4 blockade in lung cancer. Assay used: immunoSEQ multiplex PCR; TCRdb lists only in-frame clones, some missing. The sample lists roughly 50,000 clones, almost 85% occurring once. The sequenced sample was peripheral blood, obtained from a patient treated with radiotherapy plus ipilimumab. Receptors originate from a human donor with non-small cell lung cancer whose response to radiotherapy plus ipilimumab could not be evaluated.

The J gene is TRBJ1-1, the V gene TRBV28; tentative D call: TRBD1 (6 bases). Per germline, CDR1 MDHEN and CDR2 SYDVKM. Deletions cut 7 bases from V and 3 bases from J, with 6 bases between. The CDR3 covers 11 residues. The CDR3 reads CASKGDTEAFF. The CDR3 nucleotides are TGTGCCAGCAAGGGGGACACTGAAGCTTTCTTT.

The genes are TRBV28 and TRBJ1-2; 8 bases map to TRBD1. From germline, CDR1 is MDHEN and CDR2 SYDVKM. The trim removed 5 bases at V and 3 bases at J, leaving 14 bases unmatched. There are 17 residues in the CDR3. CDR3 protein: CASSTWQGARGDYGYTF. DNA for the CDR3: TGTGCCAGCAGTACTTGGCAGGGGGCGCGGGGAGACTATGGCTACACCTTC.

The chain uses TRBV28 and TRBJ2-7; D gene ambiguous. V was shortened by 8 bases and J by 6 bases, with 14 bases between the two germline ends. In germline, CDR1 is MDHEN, CDR2 SYDVKM. This CDR3 is 12 amino acids long. CDR3 residues: CASETVGAEQYF. The DNA for the CDR3 is TGTGCCAGCGAAACGGTCGGAGCCGAGCAGTACTTC.

The chain links TRBV19 to TRBJ2-1, with D uncertain. Trimming stripped 6 bases from V and 6 bases from J, with 18 bases between. This CDR3 has 15 residues. From germline, CDR1 is LNHDA and CDR2 SQIVND (reference sequence). The CDR3 DNA reads TGTGCCAGTAGCCCGTTTGGCAGCGCGAGCAATGAGCAGTTCTTC. Protein: CASSPFGSASNEQFF.

There are a few counts of this clone. The chain is built from TRBV5-1 and TRBJ1-2, with a tentative D call TRBD1 (6 bases). Trimming removed 0 bases from V and 5 bases from J, with 8 bases in between. CDR3 length: 13 amino acids. Germline V gene lookup returns CDR1 SGHRS and CDR2 YFSETQ. CDR3 residues: CASSLDQGYGYTF. The CDR3, as DNA: TGCGCCAGCAGCTTGGATCAGGGGTATGGCTACACCTTC.

The CDR3 sequence: CSVERGWGGGETQYF. For the CDR3, the DNA is TGCAGCGTTGAAAGGGGGTGGGGGGGCGGAGAGACCCAGTACTTC. The V call is TRBV29-1, the J call TRBJ2-5; a weak D match, TRBD2 (7 bases). Trimming stripped 2 bases from V and 4 bases from J, with 17 bases between. This CDR3 is 15 amino acids long. Germline CDR1 and CDR2: SQVTM and ANQGSEA.

The chain recombines TRBV5-1 with TRBJ2-7; D unclear. Germline loops: CDR1 SGHRS, CDR2 YFSETQ. Between the trimmed V and J ends, which lost 0 bases and 3 bases, there was a span of 7 bases. The CDR3 sequence is 13 residues long. Written as DNA, the CDR3 is TGCGCCAGCAGCTTGGATCAACTCTACGAGCAGTACTTC. Its translation: CASSLDQLYEQYF.

The rearrangement joins TRBV6-5 to TRBJ1-2; D call uncertain. The length of the CDR3 is 11 residues. The ends were cut back, 4 bases at V and 5 bases at J, with 5 bases in the middle. Germline CDR1 MNHEY, CDR2 SVGAGI. CDR3: CASSSIYGYTF. The DNA for the CDR3 is TGTGCCAGCAGTTCCATTTATGGCTACACCTTC.

The chain employs TRBV7-8 and TRBJ1-2; TRBD1 might be the D (6 bases). Germline V gene lookup returns CDR1 SGHVS and CDR2 FQNEAQ. The CDR3 extends over 14 amino acids. The ends were cut back, 2 bases at V and 7 bases at J, with 14 bases in the middle. CDR3 protein: CASSLYVSRGGYTF. The DNA for the CDR3 is TGTGCCAGCAGCTTATACGTTAGCAGGGGTGGCTACACCTTC.

The chain couples TRBV7-2 to TRBJ2-3; 8 bases are shared with TRBD2. V lost 3 bases, J lost 6 bases, and 2 bases stayed unmatched. CDR3 length equals 13 residues. Germline V gives CDR1 SGHTA, CDR2 FQGNSA. CDR3 sequence: CASSLRLADTQYF. CDR3 DNA sequence: TGTGCCAGCAGCTTGCGACTAGCGGATACGCAGTATTTT.

The V and J genes are TRBV28 and TRBJ1-5; 11 bases match TRBD1. This CDR3 has 13 amino acids. CDR1 MDHEN and CDR2 SYDVKM come from the germline V gene. The trim removed 5 bases at V and 7 bases at J, leaving 1 base unmatched. CDR3: CASSRDRGQPQHF. In DNA form, the CDR3 reads TGTGCCAGCAGTCGGGACAGGGGGCAGCCCCAGCATTTT.

The count of this clone is one. This chain joins TRBV29-1 and TRBJ1-1, with 7 nucleotides matching TRBD1. J gave up 3 bases and V 2 bases, and 6 bases lay outside the gene matches. CDR3 length equals 14 residues. CDR1 SQVTM and CDR2 ANQGSEA come from the germline V gene. The CDR3 loop reads CSVELRDSDTEAFF. The CDR3 coding sequence is TGCAGCGTTGAACTCCGGGACAGCGACACTGAAGCTTTCTTT.

The chain recombines TRBV2 with TRBJ2-6; 7 bases are shared with TRBD1. CDR3 length: 18 amino acids. J was trimmed by 0 bases and V by 4 bases; bases with no gene match: 9. Germline lookup yields CDR1 SNHLY and CDR2 FYNNEI. CDR3 sequence: CASSGQGRISSGANVLTF. The CDR3 DNA is TGTGCCAGCAGTGGACAGGGAAGAATAAGCTCTGGGGCCAACGTCCTGACTTTC.

V is TRBV19 and J is TRBJ1-5; D ambiguous. Germline values: CDR1 LNHDA, CDR2 SQIVND (reference sequence). V was trimmed by 1 base and J by 0 bases, leaving 7 bases between them. The CDR3 is 15 residues long. The CDR3 sequence: CASSIVRLSNQPQHF. The CDR3, as DNA: TGTGCCAGTAGTATAGTTCGACTTAGCAATCAGCCCCAGCATTTT.

The chain has TRBV7-2 and TRBJ2-6; 8 bases match TRBD2. Per the germline V gene, CDR1 is SGHTA and CDR2 is FQGNSA. The CDR3 covers 15 residues. The junction had 1 base not matched to a gene; V was cut back by 2 bases and J by 4 bases. For the CDR3, the DNA is TGTGCCAGCAGCTTATTAGCGGGAGGGGCCAACGTCCTGACTTTC. Residues: CASSLLAGGANVLTF.

The V call is TRBV4-3, the J call TRBJ2-1, with 7 bases fitting TRBD1. This CDR3 has 15 residues. Germline lookup yields CDR1 LGHNA and CDR2 YSLEER. V shed 1 base and J 1 base; nucleotides not matched to a gene: 1. As DNA, the CDR3 is TGCGCCAGCAGCCAAGTCAGGGGGTCCTACAATGAGCAGTTCTTC. This gives the protein CASSQVRGSYNEQFF.

The gene calls are TRBV29-1 and TRBJ2-7, with a possible D match to TRBD1 (7 bases). The V gene's germline CDR1 is SQVTM and CDR2 ANQGSEA. CDR3 length: 13 amino acids. The ends were cut back, 5 bases at V and 7 bases at J, with 18 bases in the middle. The CDR3 sequence is CSVLYTGAGEQYF. CDR3 DNA sequence: TGCAGCGTTCTCTATACAGGGGCGGGGGAGCAGTACTTC.

The chain employs TRBV7-2 and TRBJ2-3; D uncertain. The V and J ends lost 5 bases and 6 bases respectively, with 9 bases between them. Germline V CDR1 and CDR2: SGHTA, FQGNSA. CDR3 length: 12 amino acids. As DNA, the CDR3 is TGTGCCAGCAGCCCTCCAGTGGATACGCAGTATTTT. Amino acids: CASSPPVDTQYF.